Listed here are 9 T cell receptor beta chains from one sample, sequenced in a study of T-cell reconstitution after alpha-beta-depleted transplantation in children. A library of TCRbeta sequences, prepared with unique molecular identifiers, was generated. TCRdb passed the PCR reads through MiXCR, listing each CDR3 protein once. The sample shows under 750,000 distinct CDR3 sequences, roughly 24% of them seen only once. The specimen comprised PBMCs, mostly from graft donor cells, sampled 360 days after TCRalphabeta/CD19-depleted stem cell transplant. The source of these receptors is a boy in the first two years of life who had a stem cell transplant for acute myeloid leukemia, so the T cells may come from the graft donor.

This clonotype showed up just a few times. This rearrangement joins TRBV7-9 to TRBJ1-4; the D gene is possibly TRBD1 (6 bases). Germline V gene data show CDR1 as SEHNR and CDR2 as FQNEAQ (reference sequence). V was pared by 1 base and J by 7 bases, with 10 bases between. The CDR3 length is 14 residues. The CDR3 sequence: CASSLGGRREKLFF. CDR3 DNA sequence: TGTGCCAGCAGCTTAGGGGGGCGACGTGAAAAACTGTTTTTT.

The chain employs TRBV12-3 or TRBV12-4 and TRBJ1-1; no firm D call. V was clipped by 6 bases and J by 2 bases, with 16 bases between them. CDR3 size: 15 residues. The CDR3 sequence: CASSTGPFTNTEAFF. CDR3 nucleotide sequence: TGTGCCAGCAGCACCGGACCCTTTACCAACACTGAAGCTTTCTTT.

The sample holds many counts of this clonotype. This chain links TRBV5-1 with TRBJ2-3, with D possibly matching TRBD2 (6 bases). V was clipped by 4 bases and J by 5 bases, with 20 bases between them. Germline CDR1 reads SGHRS; CDR2 reads YFSETQ. The CDR3 length is 16 residues. The DNA for the CDR3 is TGCGCCAGCAGCCCCCGGGGGTTCTCCGGCGGAGATACGCAGTATTTT. As protein: CASSPRGFSGGDTQYF.

The rearrangement links TRBV20-1 to TRBJ2-7, with 11 bases aligning to TRBD2. This CDR3 has 16 residues. Germline V lookup: CDR1 DFQATT, CDR2 SNEGSKA (reference sequence). With V trimmed by 7 bases and J by 3 bases, 14 bases remained unmatched. The CDR3 sequence is CSGARLAGREYYEQYF. The CDR3 DNA reads as TGCAGTGGAGCCCGACTAGCGGGGCGTGAGTACTACGAGCAGTACTTC.

This clonotype was seen ten or more times. The rearrangement joins TRBV29-1 to TRBJ2-5; 9 bases match TRBD2. The CDR3 contains 14 residues. J gave up 2 bases and V 3 bases, and 4 bases lay outside the gene matches. CDR1 is SQVTM and CDR2 is ANQGSEA in the germline V gene. CDR3 coding DNA: TGCAGCGTTGACGCTAGCGGGGTTCAAGAGACCCAGTACTTC. Its protein product is CSVDASGVQETQYF.

The chain uses TRBV15 and TRBJ1-5; tentative D call: TRBD1 (5 bases). The CDR3 extends over 15 amino acids. Per germline, CDR1 LNHNV and CDR2 YYDKDF (reference sequence). Between the trimmed V and J ends, which lost 2 bases and 2 bases, there was a span of 10 bases. CDR3: CATSRTGDRNQPQHF. Here the CDR3 DNA reads TGTGCCACCAGCAGAACAGGTGATCGCAATCAGCCCCAGCATTTT.

J is TRBJ2-7 and V is TRBV11-2; 7 nucleotides line up with TRBD1. The germline V gene encodes CDR1 SGHAT and CDR2 FQNNGV. This CDR3 has 13 amino acids. The CDR3 region is CASSIDRVEEQYV. The CDR3 DNA reads TGTGCCAGCAGCATAGACAGGGTTGAGGAGCAGTACGTC.

This clonotype has more than one count but fewer than ten. This chain connects TRBV28 to TRBJ2-7, with 8 bases aligning to TRBD1. J lost 2 bases, V lost 6 bases, and 6 bases had no gene match. Germline CDR1 reads MDHEN; CDR2 reads SYDVKM. There are 14 residues in the CDR3. CDR3 DNA sequence: TGTGCCAGCAGCCTACAGGGGGTAACCTACGAGCAGTACGTC. This gives the protein CASSLQGVTYEQYV.

The chain joins TRBV7-9 to TRBJ2-7; D gene ambiguous. Per the germline V gene, CDR1 is SEHNR and CDR2 is FQNEAQ (reference sequence). The CDR3 is 13 residues long. V shed 5 bases and J shed 5 bases, with 13 bases lying between them. CDR3 in DNA: TGTGCCAGCAGCCCACTAAGGTCGGACGAGCAGTACGTC. This codes for CASSPLRSDEQYV.